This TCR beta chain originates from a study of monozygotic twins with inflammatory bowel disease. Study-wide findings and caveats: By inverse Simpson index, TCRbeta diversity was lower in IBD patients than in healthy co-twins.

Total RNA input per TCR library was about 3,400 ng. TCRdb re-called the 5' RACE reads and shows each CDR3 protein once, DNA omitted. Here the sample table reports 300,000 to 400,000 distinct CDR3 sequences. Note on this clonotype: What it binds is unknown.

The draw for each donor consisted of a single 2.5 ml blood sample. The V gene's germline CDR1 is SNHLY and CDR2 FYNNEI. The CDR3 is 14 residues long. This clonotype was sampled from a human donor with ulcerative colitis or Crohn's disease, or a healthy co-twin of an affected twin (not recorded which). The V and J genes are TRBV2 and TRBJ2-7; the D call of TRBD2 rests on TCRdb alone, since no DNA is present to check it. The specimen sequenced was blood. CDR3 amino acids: CASQTSGGNYEQYF.